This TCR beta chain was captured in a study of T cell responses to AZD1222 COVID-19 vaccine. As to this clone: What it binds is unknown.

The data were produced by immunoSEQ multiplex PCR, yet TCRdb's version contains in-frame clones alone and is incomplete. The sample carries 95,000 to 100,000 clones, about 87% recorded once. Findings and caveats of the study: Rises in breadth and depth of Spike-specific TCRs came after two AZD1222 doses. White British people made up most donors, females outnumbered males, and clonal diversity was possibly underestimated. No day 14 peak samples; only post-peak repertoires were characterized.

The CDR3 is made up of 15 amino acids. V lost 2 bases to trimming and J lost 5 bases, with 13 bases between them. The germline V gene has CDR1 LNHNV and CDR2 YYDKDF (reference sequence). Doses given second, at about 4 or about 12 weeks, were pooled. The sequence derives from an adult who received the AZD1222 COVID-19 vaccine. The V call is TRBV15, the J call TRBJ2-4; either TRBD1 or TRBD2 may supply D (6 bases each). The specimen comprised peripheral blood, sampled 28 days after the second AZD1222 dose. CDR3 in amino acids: CATSRLAEGENIQYF. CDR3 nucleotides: TGTGCCACCAGCAGATTAGCGGAGGGGGAAAACATTCAGTACTTC.